This TCR beta chain is from a study of response to subunit inactivated influenza vaccine. Study-wide results and limits: Each seasonal influenza vaccination recruits few new T cells, the authors suggested.

A single record per CDR3 protein comes from TCRdb applying MiXCR to the RT-PCR reads. The sample lists around 480,000 distinct CDR3 sequences, 15% to 20% occurring once. Trimming removed 6 bases from V and 4 bases from J, with 11 bases in between. The CDR3 runs 13 residues. The germline V gene has CDR1 WNHNN and CDR2 SYGVQD (reference sequence). As regards this clonotype: No antigen is known for it.

The material was CD4+ T cells sorted from PBMCs, obtained roughly 24 months after vaccination. The chain carries TRBV10-1 and TRBJ2-3; D assignment may be TRBD1 or TRBD2 (5 bases each). The sequence derives from a man in his fifties or sixties who received an inactivated influenza vaccine. CDR3: CASRQRGADTQYF. The CDR3 coding sequence is TGCGCCAGCAGGCAGCGAGGGGCAGATACGCAGTATTTT.